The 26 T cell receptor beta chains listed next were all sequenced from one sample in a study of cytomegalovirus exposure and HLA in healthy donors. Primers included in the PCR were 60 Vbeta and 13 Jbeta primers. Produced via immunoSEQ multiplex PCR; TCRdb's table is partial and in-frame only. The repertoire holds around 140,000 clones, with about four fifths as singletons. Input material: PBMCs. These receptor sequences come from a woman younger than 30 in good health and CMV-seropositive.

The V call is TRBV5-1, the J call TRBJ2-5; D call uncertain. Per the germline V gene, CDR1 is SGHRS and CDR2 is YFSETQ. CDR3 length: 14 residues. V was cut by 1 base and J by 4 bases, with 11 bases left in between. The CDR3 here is CASSLNARLETQYF. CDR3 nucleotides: TGCGCCAGCAGCTTGAACGCCAGATTAGAGACCCAGTACTTC.

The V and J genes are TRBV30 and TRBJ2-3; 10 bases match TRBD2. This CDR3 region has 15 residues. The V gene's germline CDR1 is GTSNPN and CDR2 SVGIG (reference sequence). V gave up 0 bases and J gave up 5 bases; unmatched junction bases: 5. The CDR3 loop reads CAWSVQRGGGDTQYF. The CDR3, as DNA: TGTGCCTGGAGTGTCCAGCGGGGGGGTGGAGATACGCAGTATTTT.

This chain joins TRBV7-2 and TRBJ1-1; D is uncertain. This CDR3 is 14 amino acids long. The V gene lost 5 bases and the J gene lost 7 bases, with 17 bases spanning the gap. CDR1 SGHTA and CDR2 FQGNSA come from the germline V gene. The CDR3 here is CASSLGGGRSEAFF. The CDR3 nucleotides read TGTGCCAGCAGCCTAGGTGGAGGGCGGAGTGAAGCTTTCTTT.

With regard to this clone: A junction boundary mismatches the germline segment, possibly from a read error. CDR3 DNA sequence: TGCGCCAGCAGCCACGAACAGGGTAGTAAGGTTGACTATGGCTACGCCTTC. It is translated as CASSHEQGSKVDYGYAF. The gene calls are TRBV4-1 and TRBJ1-2, with D perhaps TRBD1 (6 bases). This CDR3 is built from 17 residues. Germline V CDR1 and CDR2: MGHRA, YSYEKL.

As DNA, the CDR3 is TGTGCCAGCAGCGCCCCGGGACAGCCTAATGAAAAACTGTTTTTT. Protein sequence: CASSAPGQPNEKLFF. V usage is TRBV4-2 and J usage is TRBJ1-4; 7 nucleotides line up with TRBD1. This CDR3 region has 15 residues. Germline CDR1 LGHNA, CDR2 YNFKEQ. J lost 3 bases, V lost 5 bases, and 6 bases had no gene match.

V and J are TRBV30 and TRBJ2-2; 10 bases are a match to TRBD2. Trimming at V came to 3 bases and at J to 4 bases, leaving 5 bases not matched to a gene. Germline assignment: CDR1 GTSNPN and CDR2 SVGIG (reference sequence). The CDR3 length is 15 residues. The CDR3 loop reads CAWRRTSGITGELFF. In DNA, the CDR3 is TGTGCCTGGAGGCGGACTAGCGGTATCACCGGGGAGCTGTTTTTT. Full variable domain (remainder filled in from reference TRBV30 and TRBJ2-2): SQTIHQWPATLVQPVGSPLSLECTVEGTSNPNLYWYRQAAGRGLQLLFYSVGIGQISSEVPQNLSASRPQDRQFILSSKKLLLSDSGFYLCAWRRTSGITGELFFGEGSRLTVL.

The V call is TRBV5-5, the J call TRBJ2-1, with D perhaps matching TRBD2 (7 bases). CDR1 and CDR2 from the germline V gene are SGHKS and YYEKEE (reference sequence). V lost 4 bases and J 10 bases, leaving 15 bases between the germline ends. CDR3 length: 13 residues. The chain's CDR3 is CASSPPGGWEQFF. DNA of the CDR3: TGTGCCAGCAGCCCCCCGGGGGGCTGGGAGCAGTTCTTC.

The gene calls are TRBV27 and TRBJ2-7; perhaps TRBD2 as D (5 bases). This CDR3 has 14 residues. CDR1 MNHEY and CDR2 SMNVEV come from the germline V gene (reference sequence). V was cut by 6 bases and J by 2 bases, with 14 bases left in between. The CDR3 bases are TGTGCCAGCAGACGGTTTAGAGGGACCTACGAGCAGTACTTC. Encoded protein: CASRRFRGTYEQYF.

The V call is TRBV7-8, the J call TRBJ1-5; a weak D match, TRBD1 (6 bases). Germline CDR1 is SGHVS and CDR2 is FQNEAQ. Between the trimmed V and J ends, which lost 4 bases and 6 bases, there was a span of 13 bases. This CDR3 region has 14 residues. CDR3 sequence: CASSSTGFSQPQHF. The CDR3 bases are TGTGCCAGCAGCTCCACAGGGTTCAGTCAGCCCCAGCATTTT.

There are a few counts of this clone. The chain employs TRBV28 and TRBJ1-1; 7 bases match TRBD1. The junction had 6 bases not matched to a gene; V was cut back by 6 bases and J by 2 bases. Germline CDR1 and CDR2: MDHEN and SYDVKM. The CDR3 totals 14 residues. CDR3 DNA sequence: TGTGCCAGCAGATTGGGACAGTTTAACACTGAAGCTTTCTTT. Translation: CASRLGQFNTEAFF.

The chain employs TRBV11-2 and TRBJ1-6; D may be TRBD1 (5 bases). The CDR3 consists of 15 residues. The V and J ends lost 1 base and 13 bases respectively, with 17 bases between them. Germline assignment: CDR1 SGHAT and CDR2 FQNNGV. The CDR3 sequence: CASSLAPTRDIPLHF. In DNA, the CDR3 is TGTGCCAGCAGCTTAGCCCCAACCAGGGATATTCCCCTCCACTTT.

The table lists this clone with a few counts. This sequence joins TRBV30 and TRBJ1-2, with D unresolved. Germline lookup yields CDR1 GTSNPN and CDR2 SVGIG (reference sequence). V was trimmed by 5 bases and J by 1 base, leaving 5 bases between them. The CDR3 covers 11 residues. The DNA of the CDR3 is TGTGCCTGGTCTCTTAACTATGGCTACACCTTC. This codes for CAWSLNYGYTF.

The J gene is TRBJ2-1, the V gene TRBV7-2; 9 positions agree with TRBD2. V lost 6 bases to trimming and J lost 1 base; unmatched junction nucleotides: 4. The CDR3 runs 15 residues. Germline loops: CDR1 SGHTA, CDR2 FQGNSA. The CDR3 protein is CASRRGGRSYNEQFF. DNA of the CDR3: TGTGCCAGCAGGCGGGGGGGCAGGTCCTACAATGAGCAGTTCTTC.

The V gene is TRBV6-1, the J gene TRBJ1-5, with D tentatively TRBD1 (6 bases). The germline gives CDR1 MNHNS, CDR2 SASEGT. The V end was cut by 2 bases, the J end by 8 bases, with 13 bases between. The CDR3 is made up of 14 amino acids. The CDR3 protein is CASSESRGFKPQHF. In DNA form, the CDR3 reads TGTGCCAGCAGTGAAAGCAGGGGCTTTAAGCCCCAGCATTTT.

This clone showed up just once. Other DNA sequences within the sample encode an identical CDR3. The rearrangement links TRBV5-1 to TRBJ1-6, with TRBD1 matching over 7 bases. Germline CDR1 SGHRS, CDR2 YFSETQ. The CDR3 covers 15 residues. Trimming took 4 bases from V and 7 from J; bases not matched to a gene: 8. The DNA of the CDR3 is TGCGCCAGCAGCCTCGACAGGGTTTTAAATTCACCCCTCCACTTT. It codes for CASSLDRVLNSPLHF.

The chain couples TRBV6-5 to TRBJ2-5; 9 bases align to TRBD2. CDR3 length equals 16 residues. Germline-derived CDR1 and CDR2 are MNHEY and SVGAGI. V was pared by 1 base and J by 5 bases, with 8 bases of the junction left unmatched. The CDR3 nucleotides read TGTGCCAGCAGTTACTTTGGCGGGGGGGCCCGGGAGACCCAGTACTTC. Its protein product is CASSYFGGGARETQYF.

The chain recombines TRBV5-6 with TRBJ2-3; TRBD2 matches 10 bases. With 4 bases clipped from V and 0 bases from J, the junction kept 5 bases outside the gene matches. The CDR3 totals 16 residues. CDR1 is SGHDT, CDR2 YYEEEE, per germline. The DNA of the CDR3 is TGTGCCAGCAGCACCACACTAGCGGGGAGCACAGATACGCAGTATTTT. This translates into CASSTTLAGSTDTQYF.

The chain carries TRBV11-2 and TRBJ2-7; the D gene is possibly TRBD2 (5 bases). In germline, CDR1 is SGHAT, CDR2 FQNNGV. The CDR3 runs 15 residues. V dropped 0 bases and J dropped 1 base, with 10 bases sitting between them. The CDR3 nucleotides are TGTGCCAGCAGCTTAGATTTGACGGGATCCTACGAGCAGTACTTC. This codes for CASSLDLTGSYEQYF.

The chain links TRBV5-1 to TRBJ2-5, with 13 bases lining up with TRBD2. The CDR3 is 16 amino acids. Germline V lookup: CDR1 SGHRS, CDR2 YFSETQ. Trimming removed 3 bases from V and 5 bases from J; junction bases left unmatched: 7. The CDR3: CASSWTSGSLQETQYF. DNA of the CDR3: TGCGCCAGCAGCTGGACTAGCGGGAGCCTCCAGGAGACCCAGTACTTC.

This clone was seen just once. DNA for the CDR3: TGTGCCAGCAGCTCGGGACAGCTCTACGAGCAGTACTTC. It yields the protein CASSSGQLYEQYF. The V and J genes are TRBV5-6 and TRBJ2-7; TRBD1 matches 7 bases. Germline V gene sequence: CDR1 SGHDT, CDR2 YYEEEE. The CDR3 is 13 residues long. Unmatched junction bases numbered 3, after V lost 3 bases and J lost 3 bases.

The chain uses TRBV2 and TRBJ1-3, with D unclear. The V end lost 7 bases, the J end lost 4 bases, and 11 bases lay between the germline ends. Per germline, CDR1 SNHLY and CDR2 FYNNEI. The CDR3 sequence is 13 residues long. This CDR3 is CASKEATGNTIYF. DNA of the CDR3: TGTGCCAGCAAGGAGGCTACCGGAAACACCATATATTTT.

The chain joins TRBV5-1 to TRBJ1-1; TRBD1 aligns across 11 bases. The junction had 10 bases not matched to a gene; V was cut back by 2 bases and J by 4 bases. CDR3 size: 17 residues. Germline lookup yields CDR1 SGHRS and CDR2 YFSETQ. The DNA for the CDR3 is TGCGCCAGCAGCTTTATTTTAGGCGGGACAGGGGGCACTGAAGCTTTCTTT. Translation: CASSFILGGTGGTEAFF.

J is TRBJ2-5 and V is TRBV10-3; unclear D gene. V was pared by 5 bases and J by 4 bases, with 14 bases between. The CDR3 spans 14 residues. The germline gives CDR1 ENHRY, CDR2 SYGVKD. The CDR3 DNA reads TGTGCCATCAGTTCATCACCGGGTCGAGAGACCCAGTACTTC. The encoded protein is CAISSSPGRETQYF.

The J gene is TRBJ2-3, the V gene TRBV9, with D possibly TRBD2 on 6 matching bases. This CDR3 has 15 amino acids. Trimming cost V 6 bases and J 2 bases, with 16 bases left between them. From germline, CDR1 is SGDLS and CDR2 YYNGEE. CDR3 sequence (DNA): TGTGCCAGCAACCCGGTGGGCGGGGACACAGATACGCAGTATTTT. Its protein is CASNPVGGDTDTQYF.

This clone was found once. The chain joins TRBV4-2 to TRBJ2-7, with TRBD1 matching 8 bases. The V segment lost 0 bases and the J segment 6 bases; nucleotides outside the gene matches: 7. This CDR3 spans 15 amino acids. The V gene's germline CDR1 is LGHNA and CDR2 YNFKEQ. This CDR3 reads CASSQERQGAAEQYF. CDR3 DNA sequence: TGTGCCAGCAGCCAAGAAAGGCAGGGGGCAGCCGAGCAGTACTTC.

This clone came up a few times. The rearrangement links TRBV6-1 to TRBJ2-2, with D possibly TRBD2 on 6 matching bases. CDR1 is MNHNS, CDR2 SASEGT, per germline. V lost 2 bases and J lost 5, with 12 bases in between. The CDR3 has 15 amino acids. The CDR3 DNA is TGTGCCAGCAGTGAAAGACGGGGGTTAACCGGGGAGCTGTTTTTT. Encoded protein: CASSERRGLTGELFF.